The T cell receptor (beta chain) described here comes from a study of blood T cell repertoires in COVID-19. Study overall: Specimens from acute and convalescent COVID-19 originated in the United States, Italy and Spain. PBMCs, B-cell-depleted T cells, or T cells were the source of the cDNA or gDNA that made up the material.

Profiling relied on immunoSEQ multiplex PCR, and the TCRdb table lists in-frame clones only, not all of them. Altogether around 160,000 clones are present, approximately 80% being singletons, with the ten largest covering 7% to 9%. Germline lookup yields CDR1 KGHSH and CDR2 LQKENI. J gave up 6 bases and V 6 bases, and 7 bases lay outside the gene matches. This CDR3 contains 13 residues. The chain recombines TRBV18 with TRBJ1-2, with TRBD1 matching 7 bases. The TCR was taken from a human donor with acute or convalescent COVID-19. The donor label of this sample is uncertain. Specimen: peripheral blood. As DNA, the CDR3 is TGTGCCAGCTCCGGGAGGGGGCAAGATGGCTACACCTTC. Its protein product is CASSGRGQDGYTF.